One sample yielded the 9 T cell receptor beta chains listed below, sequenced in a study of blood T cell repertoires in COVID-19. Data came from immunoSEQ multiplex PCR; TCRdb stores just in-frame clones and leaves some out. Among 200,000 to 250,000 clones listed, roughly 79% were seen once. Source material: PBMCs or T cells enriched from blood (not recorded which). Receptors were obtained from a woman between 45 and 65 years old with acute COVID-19.

V and J are TRBV3-1 (or the pseudogene TRBV3-2) and TRBJ1-3, with no clear D. The CDR3 covers 15 residues. Germline V lookup: CDR1 LGHDT, CDR2 YNNKEL (reference sequence). The germline V and J ends were trimmed by 1 base and 7 bases, with 14 bases remaining between them. CDR3 in amino acids: CASSQVLDGINTIYF. In DNA, the CDR3 is TGTGCCAGCAGCCAAGTTTTAGACGGGATCAACACCATATATTTT.

V and J are TRBV6-5 and TRBJ1-2; 8 bases agree with TRBD1. CDR3 size: 14 residues. CDR1 is MNHEY and CDR2 is SVGAGI in the germline V gene. The junction had 8 bases not matched to a gene; V was cut back by 7 bases and J by 4 bases. The CDR3 spells CASNGDRPLYGYTF. The DNA of the CDR3 is TGTGCCAGCAACGGGGACAGGCCTCTCTATGGCTACACCTTC.

The chain uses TRBV10-3 and TRBJ2-3; 10 bases match TRBD1. CDR1 and CDR2 (germline): ENHRY, SYGVKD. The CDR3 is 16 amino acids. Germline trimming cut 6 bases from V and 5 bases from J; bases unmatched to any gene: 11. CDR3 loop: CAIRDRDRGSRDTQYF. CDR3 sequence (DNA): TGTGCCATCAGGGACCGGGACAGGGGCTCTAGAGATACGCAGTATTTT.

The chain has TRBV12-3 or TRBV12-4 and TRBJ1-1; D uncertain. Trimming stripped 3 bases from V and 4 bases from J, with 9 bases between. There are 13 residues in the CDR3. The CDR3 nucleotides read TGTGCCAGCAGTTTGGAGGGCGGCACTGAAGCTTTCTTT. This sequence encodes CASSLEGGTEAFF.

The chain is built from TRBV5-1 and TRBJ1-2; D not resolved. The germline gives CDR1 SGHRS, CDR2 YFSETQ. CDR3 length: 13 residues. V lost 4 bases and J lost 2, with 9 bases in between. CDR3 protein: CASSQMTNYGYTF. The DNA for the CDR3 is TGCGCCAGCAGCCAGATGACAAACTATGGCTACACCTTC.

This chain uses TRBV24-1 with TRBJ2-5; 13 nucleotides align to TRBD2. Looked up from germline, CDR1 is KGHDR and CDR2 is SFDVKD. The CDR3 consists of 17 residues. The J segment lost 5 bases and the V segment lost 6 bases, leaving 11 bases of the junction unmatched. This chain's CDR3 is CATSLGGLAGSGETQYF. The CDR3 region has the DNA TGTGCCACCAGTCTTGGGGGACTAGCGGGGTCCGGGGAGACCCAGTACTTC.

The chain carries TRBV28 and TRBJ2-3, with D perhaps TRBD2 (5 bases). The CDR3 runs to 11 residues. V lost 10 bases and J 5 bases, leaving 10 bases between the germline ends. Germline V lookup: CDR1 MDHEN, CDR2 SYDVKM. The CDR3 protein is CATGIRDTQYF. CDR3 in DNA: TGTGCCACCGGGATCCGAGATACGCAGTATTTT.

The chain combines TRBV18 with TRBJ2-7; 7 bases fit TRBD2. V was pared by 5 bases and J by 6 bases, with 13 bases of the junction left unmatched. CDR3 length: 15 residues. The germline CDR1 and CDR2 sequences are KGHSH and LQKENI. The CDR3 protein is CASSELAIRGVEQYF. As DNA, the CDR3 is TGTGCCAGCTCAGAACTAGCGATACGTGGGGTCGAGCAGTACTTC.

The J gene is TRBJ2-1, the V gene TRBV27, with 9 bases fitting TRBD2. This CDR3 contains 15 residues. V shed 7 bases, J shed 7 bases, and the junction held 11 bases outside the gene matches. Germline values: CDR1 MNHEY, CDR2 SMNVEV (reference sequence). The CDR3 sequence is CASKGGGASENEQFF. Written as DNA, the CDR3 is TGTGCCAGCAAGGGCGGGGGGGCCTCGGAAAATGAGCAGTTCTTC.